This TCR beta chain came from a study of neurological immune-mediated disorders. Study-level points and caveats: Levels of TCR clonal expansion peaked in HTLV-1-associated myelopathy and reached their lowest in multiple sclerosis, under those of healthy controls. Phylogenetic grouping assigned the repertoires of 18 of 34 multiple sclerosis patients to one related-CDR3 cluster, which constitutes a possible signature.

CDR3 size: 15 residues. Germline lookup yields CDR1 LNHDA and CDR2 SQIVND (reference sequence). Trimming took off 9 bases at V and 1 base at J, with 19 bases between the two ends. TCRdb re-derived calls from the 5' RACE reads in MiXCR, one entry per CDR3 protein. The sample lists 50,000 or so distinct CDR3 sequences; 3% to 4% were seen once. This clonotype was seen many times. Its antigen remains unidentified. Source material: PBMCs. This TCR was recovered from a man in his forties with multiple sclerosis. The V call is TRBV19, the J call TRBJ2-7, with D perhaps TRBD2 (6 bases). CDR3 DNA sequence: TGTGCCAGCCAACCAGGAGGGTCTTATTCCTACGAGCAGTACTTC. It specifies CASQPGGSYSYEQYF.